This T cell receptor (beta chain) was sequenced for a study of beta chain features in type 1 diabetes. Of the isolated RNA, all was reverse transcribed, and so the sequenced material was expressed TCRB transcripts. TCRdb's copy holds only in-frame clones and misses some; the assay was immunoSEQ multiplex PCR. The sample lists around 330,000 clones, about 10% occurring once. V shed 4 bases, J shed 0 bases, and the junction held 6 bases outside the gene matches. The CDR3 is made up of 17 amino acids. The germline V gene encodes CDR1 SGHVS and CDR2 FQNEAQ. This TCR derives from a woman aged 25 to 45 in good health. The sequencing input was naive CD4+ T cells from blood. This chain joins TRBV7-8 and TRBJ2-3, with TRBD2 matching over 11 bases. The CDR3 DNA follows: TGTGCCAGCAGCTCGGGACTAGCGGCTCTGAGCACAGATACGCAGTATTTT. This gives the protein CASSSGLAALSTDTQYF.